Each of the 5 T cell receptor beta chains below was sequenced from the same sample in a study of cytomegalovirus exposure and HLA in healthy donors. The PCR contained 60 Vbeta and 13 Jbeta primers. The data were produced by immunoSEQ multiplex PCR, yet TCRdb's version contains in-frame clones alone and is incomplete. Of approximately 280,000 clones listed, roughly 89% are singletons. Sequencing was done on a sample of PBMCs. Receptors were obtained from a woman between 18 and 30 years old in good health and CMV-seronegative.

This chain uses TRBV7-2 with TRBJ2-1, with a tentative D call TRBD1 (6 bases). The CDR3 totals 18 residues. From germline, CDR1 is SGHTA and CDR2 FQGNSA. V dropped 2 bases and J dropped 0 bases, with 17 bases sitting between them. The CDR3 DNA reads as TGTGCCAGCAGCTTAAGGGGGATTGATAGTAGCTCCTACAATGAGCAGTTCTTC. This encodes CASSLRGIDSSSYNEQFF.

This chain connects TRBV5-1 to TRBJ2-7; 9 bases agree with TRBD1. CDR1 SGHRS and CDR2 YFSETQ come from the germline V gene. Unmatched junction bases numbered 10, after V lost 0 bases and J lost 6 bases. The CDR3 extends over 16 amino acids. The CDR3 loop reads CASSLAGRDRAIEQYF. Written as DNA, the CDR3 is TGCGCCAGCAGCTTGGCCGGTAGGGACAGGGCTATCGAGCAGTACTTC.

The genes are TRBV27 and TRBJ2-2, with TRBD2 identical over 7 bases. J gave up 4 bases and V 5 bases, and 7 bases lay outside the gene matches. Germline V CDR1 and CDR2: MNHEY, SMNVEV (reference sequence). The CDR3 is made up of 15 amino acids. The CDR3 nucleotides are TGTGCCAGCAGTCACCGAACGGGGGGCACCGGGGAGCTGTTTTTT. Translation: CASSHRTGGTGELFF.

The chain's CDR3 is CASSGLAAETQYF. The CDR3 DNA follows: TGTGCCAGCAGTGGTCTAGCTGCCGAGACCCAGTACTTC. The chain employs TRBV25-1 and TRBJ2-5, with D possibly being TRBD2 (5 bases). There are 13 residues in the CDR3. Germline CDR1 reads MGHDK; CDR2 reads SYGVNS. V lost 4 bases, J lost 5 bases, and 11 bases lay in between.

V usage is TRBV19 and J usage is TRBJ1-2, with TRBD1 matching over 9 bases. After removal of 6 bases from V and 3 bases from J, the junction contained 8 bases not matched to a gene. The CDR3 is made up of 15 amino acids. Germline CDR1 is LNHDA and CDR2 is SQIVND (reference sequence). The CDR3 coding sequence is TGTGCCAGTAGGGGGGAGACAGGGGGTGACTATGGCTACACCTTC. Encoded protein: CASRGETGGDYGYTF.